This T cell receptor (beta chain) was found in a study of early stage breast cancer tumors. Across the whole study: Among around 12 ER+/PR+/HER2- tumors, eight were ductal, four lobular. Findings of the study overall: Commonly generated sequences made up most enriched TCRB sequences shared between patients.

Turning to this clone: The antigen remains unidentified.

TCRdb's copy holds only in-frame clones and misses some; the assay was immunoSEQ multiplex PCR. The sample holds 51,000 or so clones, 83% seen once. This clonotype was sampled from a person between 50 and 60 years old with breast cancer. Sequencing was carried out using blood.

The CDR3 region has the DNA TGTGCCTGGGCAACCCTAGCGGGAGCCACAGATACGCAGTATTTT. Translating it yields CAWATLAGATDTQYF. The rearrangement joins TRBV30 to TRBJ2-3, with 10 bases lining up with TRBD2. The CDR3 is 15 amino acids. V gave up 5 bases and J gave up 2 bases; unmatched junction bases: 7. Germline-derived CDR1 and CDR2 are GTSNPN and SVGIG (reference sequence).